The source of this T cell receptor (beta chain) is a study of spatial heterogeneity in lung cancer (dated by TCRdb to about 2019). With respect to the entire study: Beta-chain transcripts were consistently detected in greater numbers than alpha-chain transcripts, which likely reflected higher beta-chain transcript abundance. In the raw uncorrected reads, each unique combination of TCR and UMI appeared more than ten times on average. The study quantitatively compared TCR alpha and beta repertoires across multiple tumor regions, matched nontumor lung and blood in non-small cell lung cancer. Nonsynonymous mutation counts, determined by whole-exome sequencing of tumor tissue, were related to TCR repertoire features. Both alpha and beta chains were TCR-sequenced in hundreds of tumor regions, some 64 matched nontumor lung samples and 56 PBMC samples obtained at surgery. What the study reported, not specific to this receptor: Ubiquitous expanded tumor TCRs showed up in blood more often at tumor resection than at routine follow-up. Confirming at a functional level the hypothesis that regional TCRs recognize regional mutations was considered to require additional single-cell paired TCR alpha and beta sequencing.

In the paper's terms, the time point label means: sample taken at primary tumor resection. For TCR sequencing, whole RNA was extracted from tumor and nontumor lung tissue, or from cryopreserved PBMC samples, and no cell sorting was done. The donors were 65 to 85 patients from the lung TRACERx cohort who had early-stage, untreated non-small cell lung cancer. Patients were selected for TCR sequencing only if sufficient RNA was available from at least two tumor regions. CDR1 and CDR2 (SGHDT, YYEEEE) derive from the germline V gene. The junction carries 6 bases between V and J, which are trimmed by 4 bases and 5 bases respectively. The CDR3 starts with the cysteine, ends with the phenylalanine, and has 11 residues. Only CDR3 DNA remains: 33 bases, in frame from the first base. Receptors were amplified or captured by 5' RACE. The instrument given in TCRdb is NextSeq 500. In the TCR library protocol, a unique molecular identifier was attached to each TCR cDNA molecule so that PCR and sequencing errors could be corrected. The original methods were these. Decombinator tools were used for TCR identification, UMI-based error correction and CDR3 extraction. TCRs above a frequency of 2 per 1,000, corresponding to the top 1% of the tumor frequency distribution, were defined as expanded. Renyi diversity was calculated using the R vegan package after each repertoire was subsampled 100 times to 5,000 TCRs. CDR3 similarity networks were constructed using string-kernel similarity of amino acid triplets, with links drawn between CDR3s whose pairwise similarity was above 0.82. The public reads were reprocessed in TCRdb via fastp at Q25 and MiXCR, keeping in-frame beta chains. One record per CDR3 amino acid sequence lists the most common genes and DNA. TCRdb, not the original authors, processed these V and J calls. The sample yields some 83,000 distinct CDR3 sequences; under 25% were counted once. The ten largest clones capture 5% to 8% of the sample.

This clonotype came up a few times. The clone's antigen remains unknown. The input lacks base qualities; no much larger clone sits a single base away. The V gene is TRBV5-6 and the J gene is TRBJ1-2; the D gene is unclear. Source: PBMCs, taken at surgery. The clonotype originates from a male donor with early-stage non-small cell lung cancer. CDR3 loop: CASSKDYGYTF. The nucleotides are TGTGCCAGCAGCAAGGATTATGGCTACACCTTC. The full variable domain, completed from the reference TRBV5-6 and TRBJ1-2 proteins outside the CDR3, reads DAGVTQSPTHLIKTRGQQVTLRCSPKSGHDTVSWYQQALGQGPQFIFQYYEEEERQRGNFPDRFSGHQFPNYSSELNVNALLLGDSALYLCASSKDYGYTFGSGTRLTVV.